These 23 T cell receptor beta chains were all obtained from the same sample, sequenced in a study of blood T cells in healthy people across ages (dated by TCRdb to about 2015). The library was generated by 5' RACE. The run used an Illumina HiSeq 2500. A second about 7 to 12 cycle PCR used a sample-barcoded 5' primer and a J-beta primer mix. The raw public reads went through TCRdb reprocessing: fastp at Q25, MiXCR clone calling, in-frame beta chains kept. Each CDR3 protein appears once, grouped with its most common genes and DNA. Counted in this sample were 600,000 to 1,000,000 distinct CDR3 sequences; 58% of them appeared once. About 20% of the sample is in the top ten clones. The sequenced material came from blood. These TCRs come from a man between 25 and 39 years old in good health.

In regard to this clonotype: At one boundary the junction diverges from the germline segment, which might be a read error. This sequence joins TRBV20-1 and TRBJ2-3; D is uncertain. The CDR3 is made up of 14 amino acids. Germline CDR1 is DFQATT and CDR2 is SNEGSKA (reference sequence). CDR3 nucleotides: TGCAGTCTGAATCAAAGGCTTCAGGCAGATATGCAGTATTTT. Its translation: CSLNQRLQADMQYF.

The chain couples TRBV4-3 to TRBJ1-1; no clear D gene. The V gene's germline CDR1 is LGHNA and CDR2 YSLEER. V was shortened by 2 bases and J by 10 bases, with 14 bases between the two germline ends. CDR3 length: 13 residues. The CDR3: CASSQSLGGAAFF. The DNA for the CDR3 is TGCGCCAGCAGCCAATCTCTGGGTGGTGCAGCTTTCTTT.

The chain is built from TRBV6-2 or TRBV6-3 and TRBJ1-2; D uncertain. CDR3 length equals 12 residues. The germline V gene has CDR1 MNHEY and CDR2 SVGEGT. Deletions cut 5 bases from V and 8 bases from J, with 12 bases between. Here the CDR3 DNA reads TGTGCCAGCAGTCATTCCGGCGGCGGCTACACCTTC. Amino acid sequence: CASSHSGGGYTF.

The chain links TRBV2 to TRBJ2-1; D perhaps matches TRBD2 (5 bases). Germline V gives CDR1 SNHLY, CDR2 FYNNEI. Trimming cost V 6 bases and J 0 bases, with 12 bases left between them. This CDR3 spans 15 amino acids. The chain's CDR3 is CASREESSSYNEQFF. CDR3 nucleotide sequence: TGTGCCAGCAGGGAGGAATCGAGCTCCTACAATGAGCAGTTCTTC.

The chain links TRBV7-2 to TRBJ2-2; 8 bases match TRBD1. Germline CDR1 is SGHTA and CDR2 is FQGNSA. This CDR3 is 16 amino acids long. Unmatched junction bases numbered 2, after V lost 1 base and J lost 1 base. Here the CDR3 reads CASSLVGTGNTGELFF. The CDR3 DNA follows: TGTGCCAGCAGCTTAGTAGGGACAGGGAACACCGGGGAGCTGTTTTTT.

This chain joins TRBV4-3 and TRBJ2-1; D remains unclear. V lost 0 bases and J 11 bases, leaving 11 bases between the germline ends. The germline V gene has CDR1 LGHNA and CDR2 YSLEER. This CDR3 has 13 amino acids. The CDR3 region has the DNA TGCGCCAGCAGCCAAGAGTCCCTGGAGCAGCAGTTCTTC. Its translation is CASSQESLEQQFF.

As to this clonotype: At one boundary the junction diverges from the germline segment, which might be a read error. The rearrangement uses TRBV4-2 and TRBJ2-7; 7 bases are a match to TRBD2. The germline CDR1 and CDR2 sequences are LGHNA and YNFKEQ. The CDR3 is 15 amino acids. The DNA of the CDR3 is TGTGCCAGCAGCCAAGATAGTGGGACTACCTACGGGCAGTACTTC. Its translation: CASSQDSGTTYGQYF.

On this clonotype: One end of the junction varies from germline; a read error may be responsible. This chain connects TRBV4-1 to TRBJ1-2; unclear D gene. Germline CDR1 MGHRA, CDR2 YSYEKL. The CDR3 runs to 15 residues. CDR3 nucleotide sequence: TGCGCCAGCAGCCAAGATTGGTGGGATAACCATGGCTACACCTTC. Its translation: CASSQDWWDNHGYTF.

This clonotype was counted only a few times. The rearrangement uses TRBV7-2 and TRBJ2-7, with unresolved D. The germline CDR1 and CDR2 sequences are SGHTA and FQGNSA. This CDR3 region has 16 residues. Trimming took off 3 bases at V and 0 bases at J, with 15 bases between the two ends. CDR3 loop: CASSFRVIPGSYEQYF. CDR3 bases: TGTGCCAGCAGCTTTCGGGTAATCCCGGGCTCCTACGAGCAGTACTTC.

The rearrangement links TRBV10-3 to TRBJ2-5; perhaps TRBD2 as D (6 bases). CDR3 length: 14 residues. Trimming took off 4 bases at V and 4 bases at J, with 13 bases between the two ends. In germline, CDR1 is ENHRY, CDR2 SYGVKD. The CDR3 nucleotides are TGTGCCATCAGTGCTGTACGGGGAGGAGAGACCCAGTACTTC. It yields the protein CAISAVRGGETQYF.

The V gene is TRBV2, the J gene TRBJ1-6, with D possibly matching TRBD1 (6 bases). V lost 4 bases, J lost 9 bases, and 16 bases lay in between. In germline, CDR1 is SNHLY, CDR2 FYNNEI. The CDR3 loop spans 15 amino acids. DNA of the CDR3: TGTGCCAGCAGTGCCGGGACAACGTCCTTTTCACCCCTCCACTTT. Its translation: CASSAGTTSFSPLHF.

The CDR3 loop is CSAMSGLAGKADTQYF. CDR3 DNA: TGCAGTGCGATGTCCGGACTAGCGGGGAAGGCAGATACGCAGTATTTT. The chain is built from TRBV20-1 and TRBJ2-3, with TRBD2 identical over 12 bases. The CDR3 contains 16 residues. Germline loops: CDR1 DFQATT, CDR2 SNEGSKA (reference sequence). V lost 6 bases to trimming and J lost 4 bases; unmatched junction nucleotides: 11.

This rearrangement joins TRBV12-3 or TRBV12-4 to TRBJ2-7, with 13 bases aligning to TRBD2. CDR3 size: 16 residues. Losses at the gene ends were 1 base for V and 2 bases for J; bases not matched to a gene: 2. DNA of the CDR3: TGTGCCAGCAGTTTAGGAGGGACTAGCGGGACCTACGAGCAGTACTTC. It encodes CASSLGGTSGTYEQYF.

The chain is built from TRBV20-1 and TRBJ2-7; 10 bases match TRBD2. Germline CDR1 DFQATT, CDR2 SNEGSKA (reference sequence). Losses at the gene ends were 0 bases for V and 1 base for J; bases not matched to a gene: 6. The CDR3 runs to 16 residues. For the CDR3, the DNA is TGCAGTGCTAGAGATCCTAGCGGGGGCCCGTCCTACGAGCAGTACTTC. Protein sequence: CSARDPSGGPSYEQYF.

This clonotype occurred a few times. The chain employs TRBV29-1 and TRBJ2-4; the D gene is possibly TRBD1 (6 bases). This CDR3 spans 14 amino acids. V was trimmed by 7 bases and J by 6 bases, leaving 19 bases between them. The germline V gene has CDR1 SQVTM and CDR2 ANQGSEA. CDR3 sequence: CSASTPGARNIQYF. The CDR3 region has the DNA TGCAGCGCCTCAACCCCAGGGGCGCGAAACATTCAGTACTTC.

This clonotype has a handful of counts. J is TRBJ2-1 and V is TRBV29-1; D possibly corresponds to TRBD1 (8 bases). The V end was cut by 3 bases, the J end by 1 base, with 19 bases between. Germline V lookup: CDR1 SQVTM, CDR2 ANQGSEA. The CDR3 length is 17 residues. CDR3 protein: CSVEGGAGGISYNEQFF. In DNA, the CDR3 is TGCAGCGTTGAGGGAGGGGCAGGGGGCATTTCCTACAATGAGCAGTTCTTC.

The V and J genes are TRBV10-2 and TRBJ1-4; a possible D gene is TRBD1 (5 bases). V dropped 3 bases and J dropped 8 bases, with 13 bases sitting between them. Germline V gene data show CDR1 as WSHSY and CDR2 as SAAADI. This CDR3 is 14 amino acids long. The CDR3 region is CASSDADKAEKLFF. The CDR3 nucleotides are TGCGCCAGCAGTGATGCGGACAAGGCGGAAAAACTGTTTTTT.

CDR3 nucleotide sequence: TGTGCCAGCAGACCAAATCCCCCCAGGGGCCAAGAGACCCAGTACTTC. Protein sequence: CASRPNPPRGQETQYF. The genes are TRBV28 and TRBJ2-5, with D maybe TRBD1 (6 bases). V was clipped by 6 bases and J by 1 base, with 18 bases between them. CDR3 size: 16 residues. Germline values: CDR1 MDHEN, CDR2 SYDVKM.

This chain links TRBV4-1 with TRBJ1-4, with D unresolved. The ends were cut back, 1 base at V and 0 bases at J, with 6 bases in the middle. Germline CDR1 and CDR2: MGHRA and YSYEKL. CDR3 length: 15 residues. CDR3 in amino acids: CASSQVDPTNEKLFF. Here the CDR3 DNA reads TGCGCCAGCAGCCAAGTTGATCCAACTAATGAAAAACTGTTTTTT.

The chain uses TRBV10-3 and TRBJ1-1, with 7 bases that match TRBD1. The CDR3 has 12 amino acids. Germline V gene sequence: CDR1 ENHRY, CDR2 SYGVKD. The V and J ends lost 5 bases and 4 bases, in that order; junction bases with no gene match: 1. CDR3 residues: CAISQGGTEAFF. The DNA of the CDR3 is TGTGCCATCAGTCAGGGGGGCACTGAAGCTTTCTTT.

The chain combines TRBV7-9 with TRBJ1-4; D possibly corresponds to TRBD1 (6 bases). Trimming shortened V by 4 bases and J by 8 bases, and 14 bases separated the two germline ends. The CDR3 is 14 amino acids. Germline V CDR1 and CDR2: SEHNR, FQNEAQ (reference sequence). The CDR3 DNA sequence: TGTGCCAGCAGCTCCGGGACGACAGGAGAAAAACTGTTTTTT. Protein product: CASSSGTTGEKLFF.

The CDR3 here is CASSGHTASGANVLTF. CDR3 nucleotides: TGTGCCAGCTCGGGACACACCGCCTCTGGGGCCAACGTCCTGACTTTC. This chain joins TRBV2 and TRBJ2-6; tentatively, D is TRBD1 (6 bases). The germline gives CDR1 SNHLY, CDR2 FYNNEI. The CDR3 is 16 amino acids. V was trimmed by 8 bases and J by 0 bases, leaving 14 bases between them.

The V gene is TRBV10-2, the J gene TRBJ2-7, with 8 positions matching TRBD2. This CDR3 contains 13 residues. Germline trimming cut 7 bases from V and 3 bases from J; bases unmatched to any gene: 5. Germline V CDR1 and CDR2: WSHSY, SAAADI. CDR3 residues: CASMGTRSYEQYF. The DNA of the CDR3 is TGCGCCAGCATGGGGACTAGGAGCTACGAGCAGTACTTC.